A selection of T cell receptor beta chains follows, all from one sample in a study of blood T cell repertoires in COVID-19. This table comes from immunoSEQ multiplex PCR, and its TCRdb copy is limited to in-frame clones, with some not included. The sample carries 150,000 to 200,000 clones, approximately 88% recorded once. The sequenced sample was peripheral blood. The receptors were sampled from a woman between 40 and 50 years old with COVID-19, enrolled during active disease. Both conserved end residues are part of each CDR3. Fields, in order: CDR3 protein, CDR3 DNA, clone size, J gene, D gene, V gene. D genes are given only for firm matches. Clone size, where shown, is once, few, many, or a class for clones that have expanded.

CDR3aa: CASSRRGSYGYTF; CDR3nt: TGTGCCAGCAGCCGGAGGGGCAGCTATGGCTACACCTTC; abundance: few; j_gene: TRBJ1-2; d_gene: -; v_gene: TRBV6-4
CDR3aa: CASSSRTGNSPLHF; CDR3nt: TGTGCCAGCAGTTCCAGGACGGGGAATTCACCCCTCCACTTT; abundance: -; j_gene: TRBJ1-6; d_gene: -; v_gene: TRBV6-5
CDR3aa: CASSVEGWVPGLTYGEQYF; CDR3nt: TGTGCCAGCAGCGTCGAGGGTTGGGTACCGGGACTAACATACGGGGAGCAGTACTTC; abundance: -; j_gene: TRBJ2-7; d_gene: TRBD2; v_gene: TRBV9
CDR3aa: CASSVVGTGEAFF; CDR3nt: TGTGCCAGCAGCGTAGTCGGGACAGGGGAAGCTTTCTTT; abundance: -; j_gene: TRBJ1-1; d_gene: TRBD1; v_gene: TRBV9
CDR3aa: CASSLPETQYF; CDR3nt: TGTGCCAGCAGCTTACCGGAGACCCAGTACTTC; abundance: -; j_gene: TRBJ2-5; d_gene: -; v_gene: TRBV7-9
CDR3aa: CASSEGFFTAWGGQNTGELFF; CDR3nt: TGTGCCAGCAGTGAAGGCTTTTTTACCGCCTGGGGCGGACAGAACACCGGGGAGCTGTTTTTT; abundance: -; j_gene: TRBJ2-2; d_gene: -; v_gene: TRBV6-1
CDR3aa: CASSKGQGYTDTQYF; CDR3nt: TGTGCCAGCAGCAAGGGACAGGGGTACACAGATACGCAGTATTTT; abundance: once; j_gene: TRBJ2-3; d_gene: -; v_gene: TRBV21-1
CDR3aa: CSGRVAVTDTQYF; CDR3nt: TGCAGCGGCCGGGTGGCGGTCACAGATACGCAGTATTTT; abundance: -; j_gene: TRBJ2-3; d_gene: -; v_gene: TRBV29-1
CDR3aa: CASRKGASQETQYF; CDR3nt: TGTGCCAGCCGGAAGGGGGCCTCACAAGAGACCCAGTACTTC; abundance: -; j_gene: TRBJ2-5; d_gene: TRBD1; v_gene: TRBV18
CDR3aa: CASSSTGGNTIYF; CDR3nt: TGTGCCAGCAGCTCGACAGGGGGAAACACCATATATTTT; abundance: -; j_gene: TRBJ1-3; d_gene: TRBD1; v_gene: TRBV11-3
CDR3aa: CASSEAGGGVSYTF; CDR3nt: TGTGCCAGCAGTGAAGCCGGTGGGGGGGTAAGCTACACCTTC; abundance: -; j_gene: TRBJ1-2; d_gene: -; v_gene: TRBV2
CDR3aa: CASSFAGDHGYTF; CDR3nt: TGTGCCAGCAGTTTTGCAGGGGATCATGGCTACACCTTC; abundance: -; j_gene: TRBJ1-2; d_gene: -; v_gene: TRBV28
CDR3aa: CASRGGVLAGGGWNIQYF; CDR3nt: TGTGCCAGCAGGGGGGGAGTTCTAGCGGGAGGCGGGTGGAACATTCAGTACTTC; abundance: -; j_gene: TRBJ2-4; d_gene: TRBD2; v_gene: TRBV11-2
CDR3aa: CASSEYVTSGGEQFF; CDR3nt: TGTGCCAGCAGTGAATATGTGACTAGCGGGGGAGAGCAGTTCTTC; abundance: -; j_gene: TRBJ2-1; d_gene: TRBD2; v_gene: TRBV25-1
CDR3aa: CASTKRGREETQYF; CDR3nt: TGTGCCAGCACCAAACGGGGGAGAGAAGAGACCCAGTACTTC; abundance: -; j_gene: TRBJ2-5; d_gene: -; v_gene: TRBV6-5
CDR3aa: CASSQAGVGQPQHF; CDR3nt: TGTGCCAGCAGCCAAGCGGGGGTGGGTCAGCCCCAGCATTTT; abundance: -; j_gene: TRBJ1-5; d_gene: -; v_gene: TRBV3-1/TRBV3-2
CDR3aa: CASRERGQGWDNSPLHF; CDR3nt: TGCGCCAGCAGAGAAAGGGGACAGGGCTGGGATAATTCACCCCTCCACTTT; abundance: -; j_gene: TRBJ1-6; d_gene: TRBD1; v_gene: TRBV10-2
CDR3aa: CASSVAGTTNTGELFF; CDR3nt: TGTGCCAGCAGCGTCGCAGGGACTACGAACACCGGGGAGCTGTTTTTT; abundance: -; j_gene: TRBJ2-2; d_gene: TRBD2; v_gene: TRBV6-4
CDR3aa: CASSQSGPDQPQHF; CDR3nt: TGCGCCAGCAGCCAGTCAGGGCCGGATCAGCCCCAGCATTTT; abundance: -; j_gene: TRBJ1-5; d_gene: -; v_gene: TRBV4-1